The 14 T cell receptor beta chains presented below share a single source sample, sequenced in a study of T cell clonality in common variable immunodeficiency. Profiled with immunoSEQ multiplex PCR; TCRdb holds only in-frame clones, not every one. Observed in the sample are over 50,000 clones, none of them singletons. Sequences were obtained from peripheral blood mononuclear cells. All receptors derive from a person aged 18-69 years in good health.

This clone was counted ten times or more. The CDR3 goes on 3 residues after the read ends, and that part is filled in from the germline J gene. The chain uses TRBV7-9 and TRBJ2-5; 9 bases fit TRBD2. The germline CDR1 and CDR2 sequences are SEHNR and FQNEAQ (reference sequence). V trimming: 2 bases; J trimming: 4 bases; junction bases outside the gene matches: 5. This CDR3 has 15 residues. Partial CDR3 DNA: TGTGCCAGCAGCTTAATCGCGGGAGGGTCAGAGACC. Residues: CASSLIAGGSET. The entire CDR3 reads CASSLIAGGSETQYF. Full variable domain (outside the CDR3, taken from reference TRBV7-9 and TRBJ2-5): DTGVSQNPRHKITKRGQNVTFRCDPISEHNRLYWYRQTLGQGPEFLTYFQNEAQLEKSRLLSDRFSAERPKGSFSTLEIQRTEQGDSAMYLCASSLIAGGSETQYFGPGTRLLVL.

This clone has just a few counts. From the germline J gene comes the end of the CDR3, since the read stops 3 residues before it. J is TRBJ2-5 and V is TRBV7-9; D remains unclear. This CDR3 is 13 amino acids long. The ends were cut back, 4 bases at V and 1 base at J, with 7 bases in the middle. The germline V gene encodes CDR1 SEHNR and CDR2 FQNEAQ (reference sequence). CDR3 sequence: CASSSSFQETQYF. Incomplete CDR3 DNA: TGTGCCAGCAGCTCGAGCTTCCAAGAGACC. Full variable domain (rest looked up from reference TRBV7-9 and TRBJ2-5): DTGVSQNPRHKITKRGQNVTFRCDPISEHNRLYWYRQTLGQGPEFLTYFQNEAQLEKSRLLSDRFSAERPKGSFSTLEIQRTEQGDSAMYLCASSSSFQETQYFGPGTRLLVL.

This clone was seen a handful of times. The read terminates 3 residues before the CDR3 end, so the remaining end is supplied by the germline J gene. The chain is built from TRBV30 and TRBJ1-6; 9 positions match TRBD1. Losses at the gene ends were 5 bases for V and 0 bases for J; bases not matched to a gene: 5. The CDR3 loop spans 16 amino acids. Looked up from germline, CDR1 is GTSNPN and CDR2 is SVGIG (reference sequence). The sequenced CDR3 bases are TGTGCCTGGGGACAGGGGCCCTTCTCCTATAATTCACCC. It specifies CAWGQGPFSYNSP. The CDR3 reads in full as CAWGQGPFSYNSPLHF. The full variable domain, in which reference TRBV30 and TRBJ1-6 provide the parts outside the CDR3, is SQTIHQWPATLVQPVGSPLSLECTVEGTSNPNLYWYRQAAGRGLQLLFYSVGIGQISSEVPQNLSASRPQDRQFILSSKKLLLSDSGFYLCAWGQGPFSYNSPLHFGNGTRLTVT.

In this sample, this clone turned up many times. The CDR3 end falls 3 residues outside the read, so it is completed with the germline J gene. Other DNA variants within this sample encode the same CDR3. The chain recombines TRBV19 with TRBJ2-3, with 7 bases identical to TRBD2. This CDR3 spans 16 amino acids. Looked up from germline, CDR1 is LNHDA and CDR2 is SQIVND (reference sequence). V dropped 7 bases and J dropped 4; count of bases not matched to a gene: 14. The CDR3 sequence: CASTRGWRELADTQYF. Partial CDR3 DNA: TGTGCCAGTACCAGAGGCTGGCGGGAGTTGGCAGATACG. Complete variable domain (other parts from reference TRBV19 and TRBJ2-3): DGGITQSPKYLFRKEGQNVTLSCEQNLNHDAMYWYRQDPGQGLRLIYYSQIVNDFQKGDIAEGYSVSREKKESFPLTVTSAQKNPTAFYLCASTRGWRELADTQYFGPGTRLTVL.

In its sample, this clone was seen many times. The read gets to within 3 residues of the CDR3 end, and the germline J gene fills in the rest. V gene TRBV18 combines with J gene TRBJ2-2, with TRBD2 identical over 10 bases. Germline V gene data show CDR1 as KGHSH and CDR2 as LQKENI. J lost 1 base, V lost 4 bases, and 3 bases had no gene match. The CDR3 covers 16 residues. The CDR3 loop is CASSLTSGQNTGELFF. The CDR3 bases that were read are TGTGCCAGCTCACTGACTAGCGGGCAGAACACCGGGGAG.

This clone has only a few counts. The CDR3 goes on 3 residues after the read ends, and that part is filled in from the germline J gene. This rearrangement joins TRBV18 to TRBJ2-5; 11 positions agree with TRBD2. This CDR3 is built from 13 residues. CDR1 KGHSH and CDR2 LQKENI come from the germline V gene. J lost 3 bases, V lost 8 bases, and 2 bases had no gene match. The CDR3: CASGTSGEETQYF. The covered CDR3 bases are TGTGCCAGCGGGACTAGCGGAGAAGAGACC.

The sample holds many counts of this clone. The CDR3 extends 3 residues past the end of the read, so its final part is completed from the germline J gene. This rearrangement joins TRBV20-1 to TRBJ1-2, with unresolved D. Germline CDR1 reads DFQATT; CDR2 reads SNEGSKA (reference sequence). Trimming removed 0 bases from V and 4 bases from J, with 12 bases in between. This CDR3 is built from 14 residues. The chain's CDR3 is CSARDPADFYGYTF. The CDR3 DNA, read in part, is TGCAGTGCTAGAGATCCCGCGGATTTCTATGGC.

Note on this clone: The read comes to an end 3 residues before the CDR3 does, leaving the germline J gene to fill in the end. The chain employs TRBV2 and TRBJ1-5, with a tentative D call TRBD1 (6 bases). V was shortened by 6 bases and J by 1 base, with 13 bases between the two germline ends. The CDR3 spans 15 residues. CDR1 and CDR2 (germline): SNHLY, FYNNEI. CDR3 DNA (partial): TGTGCCAGCAGCCTACAGGGATACAGCAATCAGCCC. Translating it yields CASSLQGYSNQP. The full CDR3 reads CASSLQGYSNQPQHF.

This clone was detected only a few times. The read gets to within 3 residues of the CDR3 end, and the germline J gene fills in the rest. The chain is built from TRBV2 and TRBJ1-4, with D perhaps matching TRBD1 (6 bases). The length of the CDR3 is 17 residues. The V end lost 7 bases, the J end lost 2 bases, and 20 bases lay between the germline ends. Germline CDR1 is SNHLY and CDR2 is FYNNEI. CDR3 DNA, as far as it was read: TGTGCCAGCATCCGAAGCTCATCAGGGGCCACTAATGAAAAA. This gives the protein CASIRSSSGATNEK. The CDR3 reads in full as CASIRSSSGATNEKLFF. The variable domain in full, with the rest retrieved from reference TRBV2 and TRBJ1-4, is EPEVTQTPSHQVTQMGQEVILRCVPISNHLYFYWYRQILGQKVEFLVSFYNNEISEKSEIFDDQFSVERPDGSNFTLKIRSTKLEDSAMYFCASIRSSSGATNEKLFFGSGTQLSVL.

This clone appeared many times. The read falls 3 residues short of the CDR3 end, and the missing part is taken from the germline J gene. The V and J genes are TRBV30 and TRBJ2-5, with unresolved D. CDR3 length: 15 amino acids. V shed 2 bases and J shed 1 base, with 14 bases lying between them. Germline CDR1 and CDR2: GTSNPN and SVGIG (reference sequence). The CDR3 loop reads CAWSIANGFQETQYF. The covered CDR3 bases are TGTGCCTGGAGTATCGCTAACGGGTTCCAAGAGACC.

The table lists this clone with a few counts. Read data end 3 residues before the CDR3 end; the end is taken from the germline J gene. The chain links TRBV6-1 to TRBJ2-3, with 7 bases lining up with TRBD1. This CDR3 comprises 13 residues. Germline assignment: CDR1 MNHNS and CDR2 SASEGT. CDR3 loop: CASSVVQGETQYF. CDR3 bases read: TGTGCCAGCAGTGTAGTGCAGGGGGAGACG.

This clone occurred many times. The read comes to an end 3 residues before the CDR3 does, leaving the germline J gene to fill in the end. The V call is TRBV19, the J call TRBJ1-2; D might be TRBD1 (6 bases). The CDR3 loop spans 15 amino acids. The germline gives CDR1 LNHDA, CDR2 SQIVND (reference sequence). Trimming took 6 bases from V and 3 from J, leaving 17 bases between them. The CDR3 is CASSLATGTDYGYTF. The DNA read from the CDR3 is TGTGCCAGTAGCCTCGCTACAGGGACGGACTATGGC. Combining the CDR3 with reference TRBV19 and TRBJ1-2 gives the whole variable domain DGGITQSPKYLFRKEGQNVTLSCEQNLNHDAMYWYRQDPGQGLRLIYYSQIVNDFQKGDIAEGYSVSREKKESFPLTVTSAQKNPTAFYLCASSLATGTDYGYTFGSGTRLTVV.

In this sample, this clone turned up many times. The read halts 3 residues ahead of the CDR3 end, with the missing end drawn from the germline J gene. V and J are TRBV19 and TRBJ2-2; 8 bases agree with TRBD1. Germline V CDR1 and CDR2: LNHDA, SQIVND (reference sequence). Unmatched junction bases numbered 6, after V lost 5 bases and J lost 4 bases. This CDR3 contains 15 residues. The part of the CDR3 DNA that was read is TGTGCCAGTAGTGCCGGCAGGGGGCTCACCGGGGAG. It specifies CASSAGRGLTGE. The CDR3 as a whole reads CASSAGRGLTGELFF.

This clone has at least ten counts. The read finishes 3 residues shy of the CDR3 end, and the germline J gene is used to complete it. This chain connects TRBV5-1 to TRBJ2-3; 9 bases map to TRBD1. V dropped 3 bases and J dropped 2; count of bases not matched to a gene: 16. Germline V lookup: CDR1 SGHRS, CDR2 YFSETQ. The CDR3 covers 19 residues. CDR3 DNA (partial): TGCGCCAGCAGCTCGCCCCTGGGACAGGGATTAAGGGTCACAGATACG. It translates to CASSSPLGQGLRVTDT. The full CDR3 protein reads CASSSPLGQGLRVTDTQYF.